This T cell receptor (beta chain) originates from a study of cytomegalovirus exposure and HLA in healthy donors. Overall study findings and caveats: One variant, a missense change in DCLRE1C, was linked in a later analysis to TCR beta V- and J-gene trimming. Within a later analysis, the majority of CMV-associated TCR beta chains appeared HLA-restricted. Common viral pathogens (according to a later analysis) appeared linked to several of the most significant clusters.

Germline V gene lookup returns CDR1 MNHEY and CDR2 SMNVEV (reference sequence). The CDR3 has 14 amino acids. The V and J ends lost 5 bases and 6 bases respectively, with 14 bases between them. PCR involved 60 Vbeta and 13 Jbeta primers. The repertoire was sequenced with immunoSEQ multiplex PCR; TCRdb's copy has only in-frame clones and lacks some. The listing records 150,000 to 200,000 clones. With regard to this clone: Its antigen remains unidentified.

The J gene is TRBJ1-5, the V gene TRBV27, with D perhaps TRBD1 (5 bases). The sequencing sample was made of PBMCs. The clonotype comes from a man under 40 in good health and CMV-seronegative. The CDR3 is CASSLQGTSQPQHF. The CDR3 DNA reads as TGTGCCAGCAGTCTCCAGGGTACGAGTCAGCCCCAGCATTTT.